These 31 T cell receptor beta chains share one sample of origin, sequenced in a study of beta chain features in type 1 diabetes. The study's findings and limits: People with Type 1 diabetes carried modestly yet significantly shorter TCRB CDR3s in all four CD4+ subsets.

The entirety of the isolated RNA underwent reverse transcription, so expressed TCRB transcripts were sequenced. Some clones are missing from TCRdb's copy, which holds only in-frame ones; the method was immunoSEQ multiplex PCR. The table lists hundreds of thousands of clones, around 15% of them singletons. These receptors' antigens are unknown. Sequencing was performed on naive CD4+ T cells from blood. Every receptor here comes from a man aged 18 to 29 with type 1 diabetes.

In its sample, this clone was seen a few times. The chain combines TRBV7-2 with TRBJ2-2; D ambiguous. Germline V gene lookup returns CDR1 SGHTA and CDR2 FQGNSA. The CDR3 is made up of 13 amino acids. V was pared by 3 bases and J by 4 bases, with 6 bases between. The CDR3 DNA reads as TGTGCCAGCAGCTTGGCAGTCACCGGGGAGCTGTTTTTT. This translates into CASSLAVTGELFF.

This clone turned up a few times. The gene calls are TRBV6-5 and TRBJ1-5; tentatively, D is TRBD1 (5 bases). Germline-derived CDR1 and CDR2 are MNHEY and SVGAGI. Trimming shortened V by 2 bases and J by 0 bases, and 8 bases separated the two germline ends. This CDR3 is 15 amino acids long. The CDR3 DNA is TGTGCCAGCAGTTACGTGGGGGATAGCAATCAGCCCCAGCATTTT. It encodes CASSYVGDSNQPQHF.

This clone was observed a handful of times. The chain joins TRBV28 to TRBJ2-7, with D unclear. With 5 bases removed from V and 2 bases from J, the gap between germline ends came to 16 bases. Germline assignment: CDR1 MDHEN and CDR2 SYDVKM. The CDR3 extends over 15 amino acids. In DNA form, the CDR3 reads TGTGCCAGCAGTCCCCCAGAAGGAACTCCCTACGAGCAGTACTTC. Amino acids: CASSPPEGTPYEQYF. Using reference TRBV28 and TRBJ2-7 for the parts outside the CDR3, the full variable domain is DVKVTQSSRYLVKRTGEKVFLECVQDMDHENMFWYRQDPGLGLRLIYFSYDVKMKEKGDIPEGYSVSREKKERFSLILESASTNQTSMYLCASSPPEGTPYEQYFGPGTRLTVT.

In its sample, this clone was seen a few times. This chain uses TRBV29-1 with TRBJ1-1, with D hard to call. V was clipped by 7 bases and J by 1 base, with 7 bases between them. Germline V lookup: CDR1 SQVTM, CDR2 ANQGSEA. The CDR3 loop spans 11 amino acids. CDR3 DNA sequence: TGCAGCGCGACGGCGAACACTGAAGCTTTCTTT. Protein product: CSATANTEAFF.

This chain uses TRBV6-6 with TRBJ2-7; 8 positions match TRBD1. J lost 7 bases, V lost 5 bases, and 7 bases had no gene match. Per the germline V gene, CDR1 is MNHNY and CDR2 is SVGAGI (reference sequence). This CDR3 comprises 13 residues. CDR3 residues: CASSLQGAGEQYF. CDR3 nucleotides: TGTGCCAGCAGTCTCCAGGGGGCAGGTGAGCAGTACTTC.

This sequence joins TRBV5-6 and TRBJ2-3, with a weak D call TRBD1 (7 bases). V was cut by 0 bases and J by 6 bases, with 20 bases left in between. Germline V gives CDR1 SGHDT, CDR2 YYEEEE. There are 17 residues in the CDR3. CDR3 sequence reads: CASSLGVRGQHRDTQYF. CDR3 nucleotide sequence: TGTGCCAGCAGCTTGGGAGTGCGGGGACAGCATAGGGATACGCAGTATTTT. Full variable domain (missing parts from reference TRBV5-6 and TRBJ2-3): DAGVTQSPTHLIKTRGQQVTLRCSPKSGHDTVSWYQQALGQGPQFIFQYYEEEERQRGNFPDRFSGHQFPNYSSELNVNALLLGDSALYLCASSLGVRGQHRDTQYFGPGTRLTVL.

This sequence joins TRBV18 and TRBJ2-7; D unclear. V lost 3 bases to trimming and J lost 2 bases, with 14 bases between them. The V gene's germline CDR1 is KGHSH and CDR2 LQKENI. The CDR3 covers 15 residues. The CDR3 DNA reads as TGTGCCAGCTCACCCATGGTGAGTGGAACCTACGAGCAGTACTTC. Its protein product is CASSPMVSGTYEQYF.

This clone was seen a few times. The CDR3 loop reads CSSCGLVDTQYF. The CDR3 DNA reads TGCAGCTCGTGCGGCTTGGTAGATACGCAGTATTTT. The chain uses TRBV29-1 and TRBJ2-3; D gene unclear. This CDR3 has 12 amino acids. Looked up from germline, CDR1 is SQVTM and CDR2 is ANQGSEA. Trimming removed 8 bases at V and 5 bases at J, with 14 bases between.

The genes are TRBV30 and TRBJ1-1; D uncertain. Deletions cut 3 bases from V and 6 bases from J, with 8 bases between. Per germline, CDR1 GTSNPN and CDR2 SVGIG (reference sequence). The CDR3 is 11 residues long. The CDR3 nucleotides read TGTGCCTGGAGGGCAGAGTCTGAAGCTTTCTTT. This gives the protein CAWRAESEAFF. Based on the CDR3 plus reference TRBV30 and TRBJ1-1, the full variable domain is SQTIHQWPATLVQPVGSPLSLECTVEGTSNPNLYWYRQAAGRGLQLLFYSVGIGQISSEVPQNLSASRPQDRQFILSSKKLLLSDSGFYLCAWRAESEAFFGQGTRLTVV.

The table lists this clone with a few counts. The chain joins TRBV6-5 to TRBJ2-3, with no clear D. V gave up 2 bases and J gave up 1 base, with 7 bases separating them. The CDR3 runs to 14 residues. Germline V gives CDR1 MNHEY, CDR2 SVGAGI. DNA for the CDR3: TGTGCCAGCAGTTACCTTGACGGCACAGATACGCAGTATTTT. It codes for CASSYLDGTDTQYF.

The chain recombines TRBV5-6 with TRBJ2-5, with D perhaps TRBD1 (5 bases). This CDR3 spans 15 amino acids. The V and J ends lost 4 bases and 5 bases respectively, with 18 bases between them. Germline values: CDR1 SGHDT, CDR2 YYEEEE. CDR3 coding DNA: TGTGCCAGCAGCCCCTTCCAGGGTTTAAGGGAGACCCAGTACTTC. Protein sequence: CASSPFQGLRETQYF.

This clone was recorded a few times. Other DNA sequences in the sample encode the same CDR3. Here the CDR3 DNA reads TGTGCCAGCAGTGAAAGAGGGCCCTATGGCTACACCTTC. Protein: CASSERGPYGYTF. This chain connects TRBV6-1 to TRBJ1-2; D remains ambiguous. The CDR3 is made up of 13 amino acids. V lost 2 bases, J lost 4 bases, and 8 bases lay in between. Germline lookup yields CDR1 MNHNS and CDR2 SASEGT.

This clone has a handful of counts. The CDR3 bases are TGTGCCAGCAGCTCGGACTTTCAAGAGACCCAGTACTTC. Residues: CASSSDFQETQYF. The chain has TRBV5-6 and TRBJ2-5; possibly TRBD2 for D (5 bases). Germline assignment: CDR1 SGHDT and CDR2 YYEEEE. This CDR3 comprises 13 residues. V shed 3 bases and J shed 2 bases, with 8 bases lying between them.

The chain combines TRBV5-8 with TRBJ2-4, with unresolved D. Looked up from germline, CDR1 is SGHTS and CDR2 is YDEGEE. V lost 0 bases to trimming and J lost 5 bases, with 6 bases between them. CDR3 length: 13 residues. The CDR3 is CASSLGQQNIQYF. Here the CDR3 DNA reads TGTGCCAGCAGCTTGGGTCAGCAAAACATTCAGTACTTC.

The chain is built from TRBV2 and TRBJ2-3; D uncertain. CDR3 size: 12 residues. V was pared by 0 bases and J by 8 bases, with 6 bases between. Germline V lookup: CDR1 SNHLY, CDR2 FYNNEI. The CDR3, as DNA: TGTGCCAGCAGTGAAGCGCTCCTTACGCAGTATTTT. This sequence encodes CASSEALLTQYF.

This clone showed up just a few times. This rearrangement joins TRBV30 to TRBJ1-5; D unresolved. The germline V gene encodes CDR1 GTSNPN and CDR2 SVGIG (reference sequence). V lost 2 bases to trimming and J lost 5 bases, with 10 bases between them. The CDR3 spans 13 residues. Here the CDR3 DNA reads TGTGCCTGGAGTTCCGGGTTGGATCAGCCCCAGCATTTT. It translates to CAWSSGLDQPQHF.

This clone was counted a few times. This chain connects TRBV4-2 to TRBJ1-2; D is ambiguous. The V gene's germline CDR1 is LGHNA and CDR2 YNFKEQ. The CDR3 has 15 amino acids. Trimming removed 0 bases at V and 4 bases at J, with 12 bases between. The DNA of the CDR3 is TGTGCCAGCAGCCAAGATCGGCTTGAACGCTATGGCTACACCTTC. Protein sequence: CASSQDRLERYGYTF.

The V call is TRBV5-4, the J call TRBJ2-1, with TRBD2 identical over 13 bases. CDR1 and CDR2 from the germline V gene are SGHNT and YYREEE (reference sequence). The CDR3 length is 18 residues. V trimming: 4 bases; J trimming: 9 bases; junction bases outside the gene matches: 16. CDR3 residues: CASSTSLLAGGPIGEQFF. Here the CDR3 DNA reads TGTGCCAGCAGCACCTCCTTACTAGCGGGAGGGCCTATCGGTGAGCAGTTCTTC.

V gene TRBV5-1 combines with J gene TRBJ1-4; 9 positions agree with TRBD1. The CDR3 consists of 13 residues. The V and J ends lost 4 bases and 6 bases, in that order; junction bases with no gene match: 1. Looked up from germline, CDR1 is SGHRS and CDR2 is YFSETQ. CDR3 amino acids: CASSTGGYEKLFF. The CDR3 DNA is TGCGCCAGCAGCACAGGGGGCTATGAAAAACTGTTTTTT.

This clone was counted only a few times. The genes are TRBV5-1 and TRBJ2-5; 8 bases are shared with TRBD1. Per the germline V gene, CDR1 is SGHRS and CDR2 is YFSETQ. This CDR3 region has 12 residues. The V and J ends lost 7 bases and 5 bases, in that order; junction bases with no gene match: 4. Here the CDR3 reads CASSDRDETQYF. For the CDR3, the DNA is TGCGCCAGCTCGGACAGGGACGAGACCCAGTACTTC.

This chain connects TRBV21-1 to TRBJ1-5; the D call of TRBD1 is as the table states it, not checked on the DNA. TRBV21-1 is termed a pseudogene. The CDR3 runs to 14 residues. This CDR3 reads CASSKGQANQPQHF. The CDR3 DNA is TGTGCCAGCAGCAAAGGGCAGGCCAATCAGCCCCAGCATTTT.

The chain combines TRBV29-1 with TRBJ1-1; D is unclear. Germline CDR1 is SQVTM and CDR2 is ANQGSEA. The CDR3 loop spans 10 amino acids. The CDR3 DNA sequence: TGCGGTGGCGCAAACACTGAAGCTTTCTTT. Its protein is CGGANTEAFF.

The chain combines TRBV19 with TRBJ2-6; 9 positions match TRBD1. With V trimmed by 6 bases and J by 0 bases, 9 bases remained unmatched. Germline-derived CDR1 and CDR2 are LNHDA and SQIVND (reference sequence). This CDR3 comprises 18 residues. The DNA of the CDR3 is TGTGCCAGTAGCACCTGGGGACAGGGCCGCTCTGGGGCCAACGTCCTGACTTTC. It codes for CASSTWGQGRSGANVLTF.

This clone was detected only a few times. CDR3 protein: CASSDWRATGANVLTF. In nucleotides, the CDR3 is TGTGCCAGCAGTGATTGGAGGGCGACAGGGGCCAACGTCCTGACTTTC. The chain joins TRBV2 to TRBJ2-6, with a tentative D call TRBD2 (6 bases). The CDR3 is made up of 16 amino acids. Between the trimmed V and J ends, which lost 3 bases and 4 bases, there was a span of 13 bases. Germline V gives CDR1 SNHLY, CDR2 FYNNEI.

This clone has only a few counts. V and J are TRBV30 and TRBJ1-3; D gene unclear. V lost 5 bases to trimming and J lost 0 bases, with 23 bases between them. This CDR3 comprises 18 residues. CDR1 and CDR2 (germline): GTSNPN, SVGIG (reference sequence). The CDR3 region is CAWAWGGPALRSGNTIYF. The CDR3 bases are TGTGCCTGGGCCTGGGGAGGTCCAGCCCTTCGCTCTGGAAACACCATATATTTT.

V gene TRBV5-1 combines with J gene TRBJ1-2, with D hard to call. The CDR3 extends over 14 amino acids. V lost 0 bases and J lost 2, with 8 bases in between. In germline, CDR1 is SGHRS, CDR2 YFSETQ. CDR3 sequence reads: CASSLGAENYGYTF. The CDR3 DNA follows: TGCGCCAGCAGCTTGGGGGCAGAAAACTATGGCTACACCTTC. The full variable domain, with the rest looked up from reference TRBV5-1 and TRBJ1-2, is KAGVTQTPRYLIKTRGQQVTLSCSPISGHRSVSWYQQTPGQGLQFLFEYFSETQRNKGNFPGRFSGRQFSNSRSEMNVSTLELGDSALYLCASSLGAENYGYTFGSGTRLTVV.

The rearrangement uses TRBV18 and TRBJ2-4; tentatively, D is TRBD1 or TRBD2 (6 bases each). CDR1 is KGHSH, CDR2 LQKENI, per germline. This CDR3 is 17 amino acids long. The V gene lost 8 bases and the J gene lost 8 bases, with 28 bases spanning the gap. The CDR3 sequence is CASTTGPPGAERDIQYF. CDR3 bases: TGTGCCAGCACTACCGGACCGCCGGGGGCCGAAAGGGACATTCAGTACTTC.

Comments on this clone: Within the sample, other DNA sequences also encode this same CDR3. The chain has TRBV28 and TRBJ2-5; D remains unclear. The germline V gene has CDR1 MDHEN and CDR2 SYDVKM. V was cut by 3 bases and J by 3 bases, with 2 bases left in between. The CDR3 contains 11 residues. CDR3 in DNA: TGTGCCAGCAGTTTGGAAGAGACCCAGTACTTC. Residues: CASSLEETQYF.

This clone has just a few counts. The V gene is TRBV5-1, the J gene TRBJ2-1; 7 bases line up with TRBD1. Germline CDR1 is SGHRS and CDR2 is YFSETQ. Germline trimming cut 3 bases from V and 0 bases from J; bases unmatched to any gene: 3. The CDR3 length is 15 residues. CDR3 nucleotides: TGCGCCAGCAGCTCGGGGACAGACTCCTACAATGAGCAGTTCTTC. Protein: CASSSGTDSYNEQFF. The variable domain in full, with the rest retrieved from reference TRBV5-1 and TRBJ2-1, is KAGVTQTPRYLIKTRGQQVTLSCSPISGHRSVSWYQQTPGQGLQFLFEYFSETQRNKGNFPGRFSGRQFSNSRSEMNVSTLELGDSALYLCASSSGTDSYNEQFFGPGTRLTVL.

On this clone: Other DNA sequences within the sample encode an identical CDR3. The V and J genes are TRBV7-2 and TRBJ1-5, with no clear D. The CDR3 runs to 12 residues. Germline V gene data show CDR1 as SGHTA and CDR2 as FQGNSA. V was clipped by 1 base and J by 6 bases, with 4 bases between them. CDR3 amino acids: CASSLVGQPQHF. The CDR3, as DNA: TGTGCCAGCAGCTTAGTCGGTCAGCCCCAGCATTTT. The entire variable domain, with the rest obtained from reference TRBV7-2 and TRBJ1-5, is as follows: GAGVSQSPSNKVTEKGKDVELRCDPISGHTALYWYRQSLGQGLEFLIYFQGNSAPDKSGLPSDRFSAERTGGSVSTLTIQRTQQEDSAVYLCASSLVGQPQHFGDGTRLSIL.

This clone showed up just a few times. The V and J genes are TRBV5-1 and TRBJ2-7; 9 bases are a match to TRBD1. The J segment lost 1 base and the V segment lost 4 bases, leaving 9 bases of the junction unmatched. The CDR3 spans 16 residues. Germline CDR1 is SGHRS and CDR2 is YFSETQ. The CDR3 region is CASSLNRQGVSYEQYF. The CDR3 nucleotides read TGCGCCAGCAGCCTGAATAGACAGGGGGTTTCCTACGAGCAGTACTTC. The variable domain in full, completed from reference TRBV5-1 and TRBJ2-7, reads KAGVTQTPRYLIKTRGQQVTLSCSPISGHRSVSWYQQTPGQGLQFLFEYFSETQRNKGNFPGRFSGRQFSNSRSEMNVSTLELGDSALYLCASSLNRQGVSYEQYFGPGTRLTVT.